A single sample is the source of the 22 T cell receptor beta chains below, sequenced in a study of T cells in Graves' hyperthyroidism and ophthalmopathy. The TCR beta CDR3 regions underwent amplification using RNA transcripts as the source. HTBI primers were the set used in a first-round RT-PCR of the TCR CDR3. MiXCR, applied by TCRdb to the multiplex PCR reads, yields one record per CDR3 protein. The table has hundreds of thousands of distinct CDR3 sequences, 18% seen once. The specimen sequenced was blood. Receptors originate from a woman aged 45-59 years with Graves' hyperthyroidism that later progressed to Graves' ophthalmopathy.

This clonotype has ten or more counts. The rearrangement links TRBV5-4 to TRBJ2-5; weak D call: TRBD2 (5 bases). The CDR3 runs 14 residues. V lost 7 bases and J 2 bases, leaving 15 bases between the germline ends. Germline assignment: CDR1 SGHNT and CDR2 YYREEE (reference sequence). The CDR3 spells CASRERTQQETQYF. The CDR3 DNA follows: TGTGCCAGCCGTGAAAGGACTCAACAAGAGACCCAGTACTTC. The variable domain in full, with the rest retrieved from reference TRBV5-4 and TRBJ2-5, is ETGVTQSPTHLIKTRGQQVTLRCSSQSGHNTVSWYQQALGQGPQFIFQYYREEENGRGNFPPRFSGLQFPNYSSELNVNALELDDSALYLCASRERTQQETQYFGPGTRLLVL.

CDR3 sequence reads: CASRRGAVDTQYF. The CDR3 coding sequence is TGTGCCAGCCGGCGGGGGGCTGTAGATACGCAGTATTTT. V and J are TRBV12-3 or TRBV12-4 and TRBJ2-3, with TRBD2 matching over 8 bases. The ends lost 8 bases at V and 5 bases at J; junction bases unmatched: 6. CDR3 length: 13 residues.

This chain links TRBV5-6 with TRBJ1-2, with 9 bases that match TRBD1. Looked up from germline, CDR1 is SGHDT and CDR2 is YYEEEE. J was trimmed by 6 bases and V by 5 bases; bases with no gene match: 5. The CDR3 is made up of 13 amino acids. The CDR3 coding sequence is TGTGCCAGCAGTTCGACAGGGGGTAATGGCTACACCTTC. Encoded protein: CASSSTGGNGYTF.

The rearrangement joins TRBV3-1 to TRBJ2-7; D unresolved. The CDR3 loop spans 14 amino acids. V was cut by 5 bases and J by 0 bases, with 11 bases left in between. Germline V gives CDR1 LGHDT, CDR2 YNNKEL (reference sequence). The CDR3 reads CASSSARSSYEQYF. CDR3 bases: TGTGCCAGCAGCTCCGCTAGGAGCTCCTACGAGCAGTACTTC.

This clonotype was seen once. This chain links TRBV5-5 with TRBJ1-5; 9 bases fit TRBD1. Germline V lookup: CDR1 SGHKS, CDR2 YYEKEE (reference sequence). Trimming cost V 4 bases and J 0 bases; bases outside gene matches: 11. CDR3 length equals 18 residues. The CDR3 sequence: CASSTRDRAQNSNQPQHF. CDR3 DNA: TGTGCCAGCAGCACCCGGGACAGGGCTCAGAATAGCAATCAGCCCCAGCATTTT. The full variable domain, with the rest looked up from reference TRBV5-5 and TRBJ1-5, is DAGVTQSPTHLIKTRGQQVTLRCSPISGHKSVSWYQQVLGQGPQFIFQYYEKEERGRGNFPDRFSARQFPNYSSELNVNALLLGDSALYLCASSTRDRAQNSNQPQHFGDGTRLSIL.

There are many counts of this clonotype. The CDR3 DNA sequence: TGCGCCAGCAGCTTGGTGTCTACCCACACTGAAGCTTTCTTT. It codes for CASSLVSTHTEAFF. The chain has TRBV5-1 and TRBJ1-1, with D unclear. This CDR3 has 14 amino acids. Trimming stripped 0 bases from V and 3 bases from J, with 9 bases between. The germline V gene encodes CDR1 SGHRS and CDR2 YFSETQ.

The chain joins TRBV3-1 to TRBJ1-2; 10 bases are shared with TRBD1. The junction had 8 bases not matched to a gene; V was cut back by 1 base and J by 6 bases. Per germline, CDR1 LGHDT and CDR2 YNNKEL (reference sequence). The CDR3 extends over 16 amino acids. This CDR3 reads CASSQAGRGTGDGYTF. The CDR3 coding sequence is TGTGCCAGCAGCCAAGCGGGGCGCGGGACAGGGGATGGCTACACCTTC.

At least ten counts were recorded for this clonotype. The chain employs TRBV7-3 and TRBJ2-3; 7 nucleotides agree with TRBD2. Trimming took 1 base from V and 5 from J; bases not matched to a gene: 6. Germline lookup yields CDR1 SGHTA and CDR2 FQGTGA. The CDR3 has 15 residues. The CDR3 coding sequence is TGTGCCAGCAGCTTAAACGGGGGGAACTTAGATACGCAGTATTTT. Its protein product is CASSLNGGNLDTQYF.

This clonotype occurred a few times. The CDR3 loop reads CASSPGAIRTDTQYF. CDR3 DNA: TGTGCCAGCAGTCCTGGGGCAATAAGGACAGATACGCAGTATTTT. V usage is TRBV6-1 and J usage is TRBJ2-3; TRBD1 is a possible D gene (5 bases). Germline CDR1 is MNHNS and CDR2 is SASEGT. Trimming took 5 bases from V and 3 from J, leaving 15 bases between them. The CDR3 loop spans 15 amino acids.

Ten or more counts support this clonotype. The chain combines TRBV2 with TRBJ2-1; 9 bases are a match to TRBD1. The V gene's germline CDR1 is SNHLY and CDR2 FYNNEI. This CDR3 has 13 residues. Trimming at V came to 6 bases and at J to 9 bases, leaving 6 bases not matched to a gene. The CDR3 DNA reads TGTGCCAGCAGGGGACAGGGTCTGAGTGAGCAGTTCTTC. This sequence encodes CASRGQGLSEQFF.

The chain has TRBV3-1 and TRBJ2-1; D not certain. The germline V gene encodes CDR1 LGHDT and CDR2 YNNKEL (reference sequence). V lost 2 bases to trimming and J lost 8 bases, with 7 bases between them. The CDR3 is 12 amino acids. CDR3 amino acids: CASSQTVYEQFF. For the CDR3, the DNA is TGTGCCAGCAGCCAAACCGTATATGAGCAGTTCTTC.

This clonotype was counted ten times or more. The chain employs TRBV12-3 or TRBV12-4 and TRBJ2-7; D is possibly TRBD1 (5 bases). The CDR3 consists of 16 residues. V lost 2 bases and J 0 bases, leaving 14 bases between the germline ends. DNA for the CDR3: TGTGCCAGCAGTTTATCGGTACAGGCCCTCTCCTACGAGCAGTACTTC. Translated, it gives CASSLSVQALSYEQYF.

Written as DNA, the CDR3 is TGTGCCATCAGTGAGTCGGGGCAGGGGAAGTTCTTC. Its protein is CAISESGQGKFF. The gene calls are TRBV10-3 and TRBJ2-1, with a possible D match to TRBD1 (6 bases). The CDR3 extends over 12 amino acids. V was pared by 0 bases and J by 14 bases, with 11 bases between. Germline V gene sequence: CDR1 ENHRY, CDR2 SYGVKD.

Many counts were recorded for this clonotype. The junction shows a germline mismatch at one end, possibly a read error. The chain has TRBV20-1 and TRBJ2-7, with D maybe TRBD2 (5 bases). In germline, CDR1 is DFQATT, CDR2 SNEGSKA (reference sequence). This CDR3 is built from 12 residues. This CDR3 reads CSAREGGYGQYF. CDR3 coding DNA: TGCAGTGCTAGAGAGGGCGGGTACGGGCAGTACTTC.

The genes are TRBV6-5 and TRBJ2-2, with 8 bases matching TRBD2. CDR1 is MNHEY, CDR2 SVGAGI, per germline. V shed 2 bases and J 13 bases; nucleotides not matched to a gene: 12. CDR3 length: 15 residues. The CDR3 bases are TGTGCCAGCAGTTACGGTGGGACTAGAGTTTCTGGGCTGTTTTTT. This translates into CASSYGGTRVSGLFF.

The rearrangement joins TRBV12-3 or TRBV12-4 to TRBJ1-3; the D is unclear. There are 17 residues in the CDR3. Trimming removed 3 bases at V and 0 bases at J, with 15 bases between. As DNA, the CDR3 is TGTGCCAGCAGTTTTGGGCCCACAACCTACTCTGGAAACACCATATATTTT. It codes for CASSFGPTTYSGNTIYF.

The chain is built from TRBV6-1 and TRBJ1-2; 8 bases line up with TRBD1. The length of the CDR3 is 12 residues. Unmatched junction bases numbered 3, after V lost 4 bases and J lost 8 bases. Per the germline V gene, CDR1 is MNHNS and CDR2 is SASEGT. The CDR3 region is CASSGRGQGYTF. DNA for the CDR3: TGTGCCAGCAGTGGCAGGGGGCAAGGCTACACCTTC.

This clonotype was observed at least ten times. The V call is TRBV30, the J call TRBJ1-2; no firm D call. This CDR3 is built from 14 residues. V shed 4 bases and J shed 1 base, with 13 bases lying between them. The germline V gene has CDR1 GTSNPN and CDR2 SVGIG (reference sequence). The CDR3 reads CAWTIPDFNYGYTF. DNA for the CDR3: TGTGCCTGGACCATCCCGGATTTTAACTATGGCTACACCTTC. The full variable domain, completed using reference TRBV30 and TRBJ1-2, is SQTIHQWPATLVQPVGSPLSLECTVEGTSNPNLYWYRQAAGRGLQLLFYSVGIGQISSEVPQNLSASRPQDRQFILSSKKLLLSDSGFYLCAWTIPDFNYGYTFGSGTRLTVV.

V usage is TRBV2 and J usage is TRBJ1-5; TRBD1 matches at 10 bases. The CDR3 is made up of 19 amino acids. The V and J ends lost 5 bases and 0 bases, in that order; junction bases with no gene match: 13. CDR1 and CDR2 from the germline V gene are SNHLY and FYNNEI. CDR3 nucleotides: TGTGCCAGCAGTTCTATCCGGGACAGGGGAGTTTATAGCAATCAGCCCCAGCATTTT. Protein sequence: CASSSIRDRGVYSNQPQHF.

This clonotype was observed a few times. J is TRBJ2-1 and V is TRBV27; D might be TRBD2 (6 bases). This CDR3 is 12 amino acids long. V was trimmed by 3 bases and J by 14 bases, leaving 14 bases between them. Germline V lookup: CDR1 MNHEY, CDR2 SMNVEV (reference sequence). Here the CDR3 reads CASSFGGDVEFF. The CDR3 DNA follows: TGTGCCAGCAGTTTCGGAGGGGACGTGGAGTTCTTC.

CDR3 in amino acids: CASGSQGAYTGELFF. Written as DNA, the CDR3 is TGTGCTAGTGGTTCACAGGGGGCGTACACCGGGGAGCTGTTTTTT. V is TRBV12-5 and J is TRBJ2-2; 9 nucleotides line up with TRBD1. V dropped 4 bases and J dropped 3; count of bases not matched to a gene: 3. The CDR3 runs 15 residues. Germline CDR1 reads LGHNT; CDR2 reads FRNRAP.

At least ten counts were recorded for this clonotype. The chain carries TRBV20-1 and TRBJ2-1, with D unresolved. This CDR3 comprises 14 residues. The ends were cut back, 6 bases at V and 5 bases at J, with 17 bases in the middle. The germline CDR1 and CDR2 sequences are DFQATT and SNEGSKA (reference sequence). CDR3 residues: CSAMGLHPDNEQFF. Written as DNA, the CDR3 is TGCAGTGCCATGGGATTACATCCTGACAATGAGCAGTTCTTC.